This note documents a single T cell receptor (beta chain) sequence. Its matching antigen is unknown. A read error may be the cause here, since a much bigger clone is one base away. This specimen belongs to a study of neurological immune-mediated disorders. V lost 3 bases to trimming and J lost 4 bases, with 12 bases between them. This CDR3 spans 14 amino acids. From the 5' RACE reads, TCRdb called clonotypes with MiXCR, one entry per CDR3 protein. The table lists approximately 46,000 distinct CDR3 sequences, about 9.1% of them singletons. Findings of the study overall: Private repertoires in all groups were suggested, as expanded clones shared no CDR3 amino acid sequences across subjects.

Time point denoted: longitudinal time-point 1 (baseline). The sequenced sample was PBMCs. This receptor was identified in a woman between 35 and 50 years old in good health. The chain uses TRBV12-3 or TRBV12-4 and TRBJ1-1; no firm D call. The CDR3 region has the DNA TGTGCCAGCAGTTTTGACGGGGTGGGCACTGAAGCTTTCTTT. Amino acid sequence: CASSFDGVGTEAFF.